These 25 T cell receptor beta chains were all obtained from the same sample, sequenced in a study of blood T cell repertoires in COVID-19. Only in-frame clones appear in the TCRdb table, and some are missing; sequencing was by immunoSEQ multiplex PCR. The repertoire holds about 120,000 clones, with 81% as singletons. Sequencing used peripheral blood. These receptors originate from a man aged 25-45 years with COVID-19, enrolled during active disease.

This clone was recorded only once. The chain couples TRBV5-1 to TRBJ2-7, with D possibly being TRBD1 (6 bases). Germline V CDR1 and CDR2: SGHRS, YFSETQ. The CDR3 is 14 amino acids. V lost 0 bases and J 3 bases, leaving 10 bases between the germline ends. CDR3 amino acids: CASSLAQGIYEQYF. DNA for the CDR3: TGCGCCAGCAGCTTGGCCCAGGGGATCTACGAGCAGTACTTC.

V is TRBV11-2 and J is TRBJ2-7; the match to TRBD2 covers 11 bases. V lost 3 bases, J lost 4 bases, and 5 bases stayed unmatched. In germline, CDR1 is SGHAT, CDR2 FQNNGV. This CDR3 region has 15 residues. CDR3 region: CASSFALAGGYEQYF. In DNA form, the CDR3 reads TGTGCCAGCAGCTTCGCCCTAGCGGGAGGTTACGAGCAGTACTTC.

The V and J genes are TRBV10-2 and TRBJ2-7; maybe TRBD2 (6 bases). Trimming removed 6 bases from V and 3 bases from J, with 12 bases in between. In germline, CDR1 is WSHSY, CDR2 SAAADI. This CDR3 has 13 residues. The CDR3 loop reads CASSNGGSYEQYF. DNA for the CDR3: TGCGCCAGCAGCAACGGAGGGAGCTACGAGCAGTACTTC.

This clone was counted only a few times. In the same sample, other DNA sequences code for this CDR3. The chain has TRBV27 and TRBJ2-7, with 8 bases aligning to TRBD1. J lost 2 bases, V lost 2 bases, and 2 bases had no gene match. CDR3 length: 14 residues. Germline assignment: CDR1 MNHEY and CDR2 SMNVEV (reference sequence). CDR3 loop: CASSLGQGTYEQYF. The CDR3 bases are TGTGCCAGCAGTTTAGGACAGGGTACCTACGAGCAGTACTTC.

The chain recombines TRBV3-1 (or the pseudogene TRBV3-2) with TRBJ2-5; TRBD2 matches 12 bases. The CDR3 has 15 residues. The J segment lost 4 bases and the V segment lost 3 bases, leaving 3 bases of the junction unmatched. From germline, CDR1 is LGHDT and CDR2 YNNKEL (reference sequence). The CDR3, as DNA: TGTGCCAGCAGCCACCTACTAGCGGGGGGAGAGACCCAGTACTTC. This translates into CASSHLLAGGETQYF.

The chain links TRBV10-3 to TRBJ1-2, with 9 nucleotides matching TRBD1. From germline, CDR1 is ENHRY and CDR2 SYGVKD. V lost 0 bases, J lost 8 bases, and 4 bases stayed unmatched. This CDR3 is built from 14 residues. The CDR3 sequence: CAISESDRGSGYTF. CDR3 DNA sequence: TGTGCCATCAGTGAGTCGGACAGGGGTAGCGGCTACACCTTC.

V gene TRBV12-5 combines with J gene TRBJ2-5; maybe TRBD2 (5 bases). CDR3 length: 15 residues. Per the germline V gene, CDR1 is LGHNT and CDR2 is FRNRAP. Deletions cut 1 base from V and 2 bases from J, with 11 bases between. The CDR3 sequence is CASGLGRGMQETQYF. The CDR3 DNA follows: TGTGCTAGTGGTTTGGGTCGAGGGATGCAAGAGACCCAGTACTTC. Based on the CDR3 plus reference TRBV12-5 and TRBJ2-5, the full variable domain is DARVTQTPRHKVTEMGQEVTMRCQPILGHNTVFWYRQTMMQGLELLAYFRNRAPLDDSGMPKDRFSAEMPDATLATLKIQPSEPRDSAVYFCASGLGRGMQETQYFGPGTRLLVL.

The chain couples TRBV29-1 to TRBJ2-2; weak D call: TRBD1 (5 bases). The germline gives CDR1 SQVTM, CDR2 ANQGSEA. Trimming took 6 bases from V and 0 from J, leaving 14 bases between them. This CDR3 has 15 amino acids. The CDR3, as DNA: TGCAGCGTGGGGCAAGACATATCGAACACCGGGGAGCTGTTTTTT. It translates to CSVGQDISNTGELFF.

The CDR3 spells CASSELKVNTEAFF. In nucleotides, the CDR3 is TGTGCCAGCTCAGAGCTTAAAGTGAACACTGAAGCTTTCTTT. The V and J genes are TRBV18 and TRBJ1-1, with D unclear. CDR3 length: 14 residues. From germline, CDR1 is KGHSH and CDR2 LQKENI. The ends were cut back, 5 bases at V and 0 bases at J, with 10 bases in the middle.

This chain links TRBV27 with TRBJ1-2, with a tentative D call TRBD1 (5 bases). The V end lost 5 bases, the J end lost 6 bases, and 28 bases lay between the germline ends. CDR3 length equals 18 residues. In germline, CDR1 is MNHEY, CDR2 SMNVEV (reference sequence). The CDR3 region is CASSPTIWGRGGEDGYTF. The CDR3 DNA reads TGTGCCAGCAGTCCCACTATATGGGGGAGAGGAGGGGAGGATGGCTACACCTTC.

This chain uses TRBV6-1 with TRBJ2-7; possibly TRBD2 for D (7 bases). Germline CDR1 and CDR2: MNHNS and SASEGT. The CDR3 is made up of 17 amino acids. Trimming took off 0 bases at V and 3 bases at J, with 18 bases between the two ends. The CDR3 DNA reads TGTGCCAGCAGTGAAGCGGGGAGGGGAACAGGGTACTACGAGCAGTACTTC. Amino acids: CASSEAGRGTGYYEQYF.

This sequence joins TRBV5-6 and TRBJ2-3; D call uncertain. The CDR3 runs to 13 residues. Germline V gene data show CDR1 as SGHDT and CDR2 as YYEEEE. The V end was cut by 2 bases, the J end by 5 bases, with 9 bases between. DNA of the CDR3: TGTGCCAGCAGCTTTCCCGAGAAAGATACGCAGTATTTT. Translating gives CASSFPEKDTQYF.

The V gene is TRBV3-1 (or the pseudogene TRBV3-2), the J gene TRBJ2-7, with D possibly being TRBD1 (6 bases). Germline V gene lookup returns CDR1 LGHDT and CDR2 YNNKEL (reference sequence). V lost 1 base, J lost 4 bases, and 14 bases lay in between. This CDR3 spans 15 amino acids. In nucleotides, the CDR3 is TGTGCCAGCAGCCAAGTCTCACAGGGTGGTTACGAGCAGTACTTC. Amino acid sequence: CASSQVSQGGYEQYF.

The chain has TRBV5-1 and TRBJ2-2; TRBD2 matches at 9 bases. The CDR3 extends over 14 amino acids. Germline assignment: CDR1 SGHRS and CDR2 YFSETQ. Unmatched junction bases numbered 6, after V lost 7 bases and J lost 5 bases. CDR3 residues: CASRAGGHTGELFF. CDR3 nucleotides: TGCGCCAGCCGGGCGGGAGGGCATACCGGGGAGCTGTTTTTT.

V gene TRBV6-5 combines with J gene TRBJ2-7, with D possibly TRBD1 on 5 matching bases. The germline gives CDR1 MNHEY, CDR2 SVGAGI. CDR3 length: 14 residues. The V end was cut by 6 bases, the J end by 3 bases, with 15 bases between. CDR3 in DNA: TGTGCCAGCAGAATGCAGGGATTTTTCTACGAGCAGTACTTC. Translation gives CASRMQGFFYEQYF.

The chain combines TRBV7-8 with TRBJ2-1; TRBD2 agrees at 8 bases. The CDR3 sequence is 17 residues long. Germline V gene sequence: CDR1 SGHVS, CDR2 FQNEAQ. V gave up 1 base and J gave up 4 bases; unmatched junction bases: 9. CDR3 region: CASSLERGTKAYNEQFF. DNA of the CDR3: TGTGCCAGCAGCTTAGAGCGGGGGACAAAGGCGTACAATGAGCAGTTCTTC.

This clone showed up many times. This rearrangement joins TRBV9 to TRBJ2-7; 7 bases agree with TRBD2. Looked up from germline, CDR1 is SGDLS and CDR2 is YYNGEE. V lost 3 bases and J lost 2; bases outside the gene matches: 8. This CDR3 region has 15 residues. The CDR3 region has the DNA TGTGCCAGCAGCGCGCAGGTGGGAGGGACCTACGAGCAGTACTTC. This translates into CASSAQVGGTYEQYF.

The rearrangement joins TRBV10-3 to TRBJ1-1; no firm D call. Germline CDR1 ENHRY, CDR2 SYGVKD. CDR3 size: 13 residues. V shed 11 bases and J shed 1 base, with 14 bases lying between them. CDR3 in DNA: TGTGCCTCAAGAGGTACGGGGAACACTGAAGCTTTCTTT. Translating it yields CASRGTGNTEAFF.

The V and J genes are TRBV6-2 or TRBV6-3 and TRBJ2-2, with 7 positions matching TRBD2. Germline V gene lookup returns CDR1 MNHEY and CDR2 SVGEGT. V lost 5 bases and J lost 2; bases outside the gene matches: 17. The CDR3 extends over 19 amino acids. CDR3 DNA: TGTGCCAGCAGTCCCTATATGGCACGAGGGAGGGACAACACCGGGGAGCTGTTTTTT. Its protein is CASSPYMARGRDNTGELFF.

The V and J genes are TRBV10-3 and TRBJ2-7, with 7 bases fitting TRBD1. The length of the CDR3 is 14 residues. Per the germline V gene, CDR1 is ENHRY and CDR2 is SYGVKD. The CDR3: CATITAGGSYEQYF. Written as DNA, the CDR3 is TGTGCTACAATTACGGCAGGGGGTTCCTACGAGCAGTACTTC.

This rearrangement joins TRBV6-5 to TRBJ1-5; a possible D gene is TRBD1 (5 bases). The V and J ends lost 8 bases and 3 bases respectively, with 8 bases between them. This CDR3 has 12 residues. Per germline, CDR1 MNHEY and CDR2 SVGAGI. The CDR3 DNA sequence: TGTGCCAGCTCGACAGACAATCAGCCCCAGCATTTT. Translated, it gives CASSTDNQPQHF.

The rearrangement joins TRBV10-2 to TRBJ2-1; the D gene is possibly TRBD2 (6 bases). The V end was cut by 3 bases, the J end by 11 bases, with 11 bases between. The CDR3 extends over 12 amino acids. Germline CDR1 and CDR2: WSHSY and SAAADI. CDR3 DNA: TGCGCCAGCAGTGATCCGGGCGGGAAGCAGTTCTTC. Protein sequence: CASSDPGGKQFF.

The rearrangement joins TRBV7-8 to TRBJ1-6, with D possibly TRBD1 on 6 matching bases. This CDR3 spans 16 amino acids. The V and J ends lost 0 bases and 6 bases respectively, with 12 bases between them. Germline CDR1 reads SGHVS; CDR2 reads FQNEAQ. For the CDR3, the DNA is TGTGCCAGCAGCTTAGCGACGGCCAGGGGTAATTCACCCCTCCACTTT. Protein product: CASSLATARGNSPLHF. Drawing the rest from reference TRBV7-8 and TRBJ1-6, the complete variable domain is GAGVSQSPRYKVAKRGQDVALRCDPISGHVSLFWYQQALGQGPEFLTYFQNEAQLDKSGLPSDRFFAERPEGSVSTLKIQRTQQEDSAVYLCASSLATARGNSPLHFGNGTRLTVT.

The gene calls are TRBV24-1 and TRBJ1-6, with no clear D. The CDR3 length is 18 residues. Trimming removed 3 bases from V and 4 bases from J, with 18 bases in between. The germline CDR1 and CDR2 sequences are KGHDR and SFDVKD. The CDR3 coding sequence is TGTGCCACCAGTGATCCCCGGGAAGCCATCTTGTATAATTCACCCCTCCACTTT. It yields the protein CATSDPREAILYNSPLHF.

This clone turned up a few times. The CDR3 DNA sequence: TGTGCCACCAGTGATACTATTAATGGCTACACCTTC. Its protein product is CATSDTINGYTF. This rearrangement joins TRBV24-1 to TRBJ1-2; D not resolved. The CDR3 contains 12 residues. Trimming took off 3 bases at V and 6 bases at J, with 7 bases between the two ends. Germline V gene lookup returns CDR1 KGHDR and CDR2 SFDVKD.